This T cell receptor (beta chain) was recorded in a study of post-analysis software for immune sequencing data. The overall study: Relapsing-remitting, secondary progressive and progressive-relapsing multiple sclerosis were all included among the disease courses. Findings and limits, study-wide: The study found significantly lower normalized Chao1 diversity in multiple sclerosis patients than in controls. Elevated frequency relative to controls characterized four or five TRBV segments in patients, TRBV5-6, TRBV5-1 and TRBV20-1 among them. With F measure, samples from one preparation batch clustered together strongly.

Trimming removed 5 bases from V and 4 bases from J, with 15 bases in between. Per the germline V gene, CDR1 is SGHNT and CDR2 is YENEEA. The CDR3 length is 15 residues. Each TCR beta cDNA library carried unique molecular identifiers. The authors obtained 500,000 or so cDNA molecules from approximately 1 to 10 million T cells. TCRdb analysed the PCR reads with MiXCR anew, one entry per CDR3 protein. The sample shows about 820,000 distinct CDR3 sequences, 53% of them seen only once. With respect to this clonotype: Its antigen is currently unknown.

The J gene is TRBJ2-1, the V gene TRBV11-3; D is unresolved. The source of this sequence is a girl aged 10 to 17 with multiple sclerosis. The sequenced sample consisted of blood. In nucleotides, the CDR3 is TGTGCCAGCAGCCCGGTTCGTGGCAGTTACAATGAGCAGTTCTTC. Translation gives CASSPVRGSYNEQFF.